Presented here are 21 T cell receptor beta chains from one specimen sequenced in a study of cytomegalovirus exposure and HLA in healthy donors. Amplification used 60 Vbeta primers and 13 Jbeta primers. Clones were read by immunoSEQ multiplex PCR, and TCRdb kept only the in-frame ones, dropping some. The repertoire includes some 120,000 clones, approximately 80% of them detected once, and about 0.94% sits in the top ten. Material for sequencing was PBMCs. The receptors shown here come from a human donor in good health.

Points on this clone: Other nucleotide sequences from this sample produce the same CDR3. J is TRBJ1-5 and V is TRBV2, with D perhaps matching TRBD1 (5 bases). This CDR3 has 14 amino acids. CDR1 is SNHLY, CDR2 FYNNEI, per germline. The ends were cut back, 7 bases at V and 3 bases at J, with 13 bases in the middle. The CDR3 DNA reads as TGTGCCAGCAACCCGACAGCATACAATCAGCCCCAGCATTTT. It translates to CASNPTAYNQPQHF.

J is TRBJ1-4 and V is TRBV18; D is unclear. In germline, CDR1 is KGHSH, CDR2 LQKENI. Trimming stripped 6 bases from V and 2 bases from J, with 4 bases between. The CDR3 is 12 amino acids. CDR3 residues: CASSSTNEKLFF. The CDR3 DNA reads as TGTGCCAGCTCCTCCACTAATGAAAAACTGTTTTTT. Drawing the rest from reference TRBV18 and TRBJ1-4, the complete variable domain is NAGVMQNPRHLVRRRGQEARLRCSPMKGHSHVYWYRQLPEEGLKFMVYLQKENIIDESGMPKERFSAEFPKEGPSILRIQQVVRGDSAAYFCASSSTNEKLFFGSGTQLSVL.

The J gene is TRBJ2-6, the V gene TRBV7-9; 8 bases are shared with TRBD1. CDR3 length: 17 amino acids. The germline CDR1 and CDR2 sequences are SEHNR and FQNEAQ (reference sequence). J gave up 3 bases and V 3 bases, and 7 bases lay outside the gene matches. The CDR3 nucleotides are TGTGCCAGCAGCTTTAGTCAGGGGGCAGGTGGGGCCAACGTCCTGACTTTC. Protein product: CASSFSQGAGGANVLTF.

This rearrangement joins TRBV4-2 to TRBJ1-4; perhaps TRBD1 as D (5 bases). CDR1 and CDR2 from the germline V gene are LGHNA and YNFKEQ. This CDR3 has 17 residues. The ends were cut back, 4 bases at V and 8 bases at J, with 23 bases in the middle. The CDR3 protein is CASSLPRTGGIGEKLFF. DNA for the CDR3: TGTGCCAGCAGCCTCCCTCGCACCGGGGGTATCGGCGAAAAACTGTTTTTT.

This clone was observed a handful of times. The chain couples TRBV4-1 to TRBJ2-7, with TRBD1 as a possible D gene (5 bases). Trimming removed 0 bases at V and 6 bases at J, with 15 bases between. Germline values: CDR1 MGHRA, CDR2 YSYEKL. The CDR3 runs 15 residues. The CDR3 reads CASSQDDRPDCEQYF. The DNA for the CDR3 is TGCGCCAGCAGCCAAGACGACAGACCCGATTGCGAGCAGTACTTC.

This chain joins TRBV7-2 and TRBJ2-3; D gene ambiguous. Germline assignment: CDR1 SGHTA and CDR2 FQGNSA. This CDR3 has 14 amino acids. The ends were cut back, 1 base at V and 2 bases at J, with 7 bases in the middle. The CDR3 DNA sequence: TGTGCCAGCAGCTTAGTGCTAGTCACAGATACGCAGTATTTT. Protein: CASSLVLVTDTQYF.

V gene TRBV7-9 combines with J gene TRBJ2-5, with a possible D match to TRBD2 (6 bases). CDR1 is SEHNR, CDR2 FQNEAQ, per germline (reference sequence). The CDR3 sequence is 13 residues long. V shed 4 bases and J shed 1 base, with 7 bases lying between them. As DNA, the CDR3 is TGTGCCAGCAGCTGGGGAGGCCAAGAGACCCAGTACTTC. This sequence encodes CASSWGGQETQYF. Together with reference TRBV7-9 and TRBJ2-5, the CDR3 gives the full variable domain: DTGVSQNPRHKITKRGQNVTFRCDPISEHNRLYWYRQTLGQGPEFLTYFQNEAQLEKSRLLSDRFSAERPKGSFSTLEIQRTEQGDSAMYLCASSWGGQETQYFGPGTRLLVL.

Here the CDR3 reads CATSTGVGYGYTF. The CDR3 nucleotides read TGTGCCACCTCGACAGGGGTGGGGTATGGCTACACCTTC. The rearrangement uses TRBV6-5 and TRBJ1-2; TRBD1 agrees at 8 bases. This CDR3 has 13 amino acids. The V and J ends lost 10 bases and 5 bases, in that order; junction bases with no gene match: 9. Germline loops: CDR1 MNHEY, CDR2 SVGAGI.

This sequence joins TRBV28 and TRBJ1-1, with D unclear. Trimming removed 3 bases from V and 7 bases from J, with 9 bases in between. Germline CDR1 reads MDHEN; CDR2 reads SYDVKM. The CDR3 has 12 residues. The CDR3 loop is CASSLAGFEAFF. As DNA, the CDR3 is TGTGCCAGCAGTTTGGCGGGGTTTGAAGCTTTCTTT.

The chain has TRBV5-5 and TRBJ1-3; TRBD1 agrees at 8 bases. Germline-derived CDR1 and CDR2 are SGHKS and YYEKEE (reference sequence). CDR3 length: 15 amino acids. V dropped 0 bases and J dropped 4; count of bases not matched to a gene: 3. The CDR3 DNA reads as TGTGCCAGCAGCTTGGGCAGGGGGCCGGGAAACACCATATATTTT. Translation: CASSLGRGPGNTIYF.

The chain recombines TRBV18 with TRBJ2-5; possible D gene TRBD1, 6 bases. Trimming left V 4 bases short and J 1 base short, with 13 bases between. The germline gives CDR1 KGHSH, CDR2 LQKENI. The CDR3 runs to 15 residues. The CDR3 region is CASSRQERSQETQYF. The CDR3 DNA follows: TGTGCCAGCTCACGACAGGAGAGGTCCCAAGAGACCCAGTACTTC.

About this clone: The junction and the germline gene differ at one end; a read error may be behind it. The V gene is TRBV7-9, the J gene TRBJ2-7, with a tentative D call TRBD1 (5 bases). Germline-derived CDR1 and CDR2 are SEHNR and FQNEAQ (reference sequence). CDR3 size: 13 residues. The DNA of the CDR3 is TGTTCCAGCAGCCCCAGGGACTCCTACGAGCAGTACTTC. This encodes CSSSPRDSYEQYF.

This chain uses TRBV4-1 with TRBJ1-5; 8 bases line up with TRBD1. With V trimmed by 4 bases and J by 6 bases, 5 bases remained unmatched. The CDR3 length is 14 residues. Germline CDR1 reads MGHRA; CDR2 reads YSYEKL. This CDR3 is CASSRDRGGQPQHF. DNA for the CDR3: TGCGCCAGCAGCCGTGACAGGGGAGGTCAGCCCCAGCATTTT.

The chain recombines TRBV19 with TRBJ1-1, with D unclear. Trimming removed 8 bases from V and 4 bases from J, with 17 bases in between. CDR3 length: 14 residues. Germline CDR1 and CDR2: LNHDA and SQIVND (reference sequence). DNA of the CDR3: TGTGCCAGTTCCCCCTATGGACTGTTCACTGAAGCTTTCTTT. Encoded protein: CASSPYGLFTEAFF.

The J gene is TRBJ2-1, the V gene TRBV27, with TRBD1 identical over 8 bases. The CDR3 is 13 residues long. V shed 10 bases and J 3 bases; nucleotides not matched to a gene: 5. Germline CDR1 is MNHEY and CDR2 is SMNVEV (reference sequence). For the CDR3, the DNA is TGTGCCACCGGGACAGGCGACTACAATGAGCAGTTCTTC. Its protein product is CATGTGDYNEQFF.

This chain connects TRBV9 to TRBJ2-1; perhaps TRBD2 as D (5 bases). Germline CDR1 and CDR2: SGDLS and YYNGEE. The CDR3 consists of 12 residues. V was pared by 2 bases and J by 7 bases, with 7 bases between. The CDR3, as DNA: TGTGCCAGCAGCGTGAGGGTAAATGAGCAGTTCTTC. It codes for CASSVRVNEQFF.

This clone was detected only once. The rearrangement uses TRBV6-5 and TRBJ2-5; 7 bases agree with TRBD2. This CDR3 spans 13 amino acids. Per the germline V gene, CDR1 is MNHEY and CDR2 is SVGAGI. Losses at the gene ends were 10 bases for V and 5 bases for J; bases not matched to a gene: 10. The CDR3 region has the DNA TGTGCCACAGCAAGCGGGGATTCGGAGACCCAGTACTTC. Amino acid sequence: CATASGDSETQYF.

This clone was picked up a small number of times. The V and J genes are TRBV29-1 and TRBJ1-1; 8 bases map to TRBD1. V dropped 4 bases and J dropped 3; count of bases not matched to a gene: 7. CDR3 length: 14 residues. CDR1 and CDR2 (germline): SQVTM, ANQGSEA. The CDR3 loop is CSVVQTGVHTEAFF. CDR3 in DNA: TGCAGCGTTGTACAGACAGGGGTCCACACTGAAGCTTTCTTT.

This chain joins TRBV10-3 and TRBJ1-2, with D unresolved. Trimming removed 3 bases at V and 0 bases at J, with 8 bases between. This CDR3 is 14 amino acids long. Germline CDR1 reads ENHRY; CDR2 reads SYGVKD. CDR3 nucleotides: TGTGCCATCAGTGATCCAGGCTCTAACTATGGCTACACCTTC. Protein: CAISDPGSNYGYTF.

The V call is TRBV4-1, the J call TRBJ1-2, with D perhaps matching TRBD1 (5 bases). V was shortened by 3 bases and J by 0 bases, with 17 bases between the two germline ends. The CDR3 has 17 amino acids. Germline assignment: CDR1 MGHRA and CDR2 YSYEKL. DNA for the CDR3: TGCGCCAGCAGCCAGGAAAAATACAGGACCCCTAACTATGGCTACACCTTC. Translating gives CASSQEKYRTPNYGYTF.

The chain is built from TRBV27 and TRBJ2-7, with D possibly TRBD1 on 6 matching bases. This CDR3 is built from 13 residues. Germline V lookup: CDR1 MNHEY, CDR2 SMNVEV (reference sequence). V was trimmed by 8 bases and J by 0 bases, leaving 11 bases between them. Written as DNA, the CDR3 is TGTGCCAGCTCCGGACAGAACTCCTACGAGCAGTACTTC. This codes for CASSGQNSYEQYF.